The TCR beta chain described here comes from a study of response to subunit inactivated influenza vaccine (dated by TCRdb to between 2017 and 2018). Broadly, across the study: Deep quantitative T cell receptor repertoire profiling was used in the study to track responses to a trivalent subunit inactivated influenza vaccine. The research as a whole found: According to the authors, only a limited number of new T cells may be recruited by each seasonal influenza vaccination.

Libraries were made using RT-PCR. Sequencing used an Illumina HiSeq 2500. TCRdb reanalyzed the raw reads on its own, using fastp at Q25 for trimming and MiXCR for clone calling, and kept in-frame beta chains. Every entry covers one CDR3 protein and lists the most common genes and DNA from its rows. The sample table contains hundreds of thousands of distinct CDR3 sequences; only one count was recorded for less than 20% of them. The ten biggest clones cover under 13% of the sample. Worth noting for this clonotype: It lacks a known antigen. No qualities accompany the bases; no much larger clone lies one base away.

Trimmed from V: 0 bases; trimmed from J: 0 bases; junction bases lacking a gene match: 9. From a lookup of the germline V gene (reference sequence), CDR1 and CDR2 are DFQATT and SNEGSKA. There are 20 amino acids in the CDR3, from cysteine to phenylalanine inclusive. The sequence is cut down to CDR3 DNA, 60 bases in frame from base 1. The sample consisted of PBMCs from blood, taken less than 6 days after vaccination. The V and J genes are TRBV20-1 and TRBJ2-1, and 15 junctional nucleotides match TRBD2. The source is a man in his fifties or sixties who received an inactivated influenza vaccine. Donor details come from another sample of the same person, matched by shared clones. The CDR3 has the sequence CSARDFTGLAGGSSYNEQFF. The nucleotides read TGCAGTGCTAGAGACTTTACAGGACTAGCGGGAGGGAGCTCCTACAATGAGCAGTTCTTC.